This TCR beta chain was sequenced in a study of blood T cell repertoires in COVID-19. TCRdb keeps only in-frame clones here, not all; method: immunoSEQ multiplex PCR. The profile shows 130,000 to 150,000 clones, around 91% of them singletons. The germline gives CDR1 MDHEN, CDR2 SYDVKM. Deletions cut 6 bases from V and 5 bases from J, with 13 bases between. This CDR3 is 13 amino acids long. This receptor was obtained from a woman in her sixties or seventies with active COVID-19. The chain joins TRBV28 to TRBJ2-5, with D maybe TRBD1 (6 bases). The sequencing sample was made of peripheral blood. The CDR3 region has the DNA TGTGCCAGCAGCGTTCAGGGGCACGAGACCCAGTACTTC. Amino acid sequence: CASSVQGHETQYF.